Shown below are 2 T cell receptor beta chains from a single sample sequenced in a study of cytomegalovirus exposure and HLA in healthy donors. PCR employed 60 Vbeta and 13 Jbeta primers. The method was immunoSEQ multiplex PCR; TCRdb's version includes in-frame clones alone and lacks a portion of them. The data hold roughly 200,000 clones, with roughly 74% observed a single time. Specimen: PBMCs. The receptors were gathered from a woman in her 30s in good health and CMV-seropositive.

The J gene is TRBJ1-2, the V gene TRBV4-1; TRBD1 might be the D (6 bases). The V gene lost 6 bases and the J gene lost 8 bases, with 19 bases spanning the gap. CDR3 length: 14 residues. Germline V gene data show CDR1 as MGHRA and CDR2 as YSYEKL. The CDR3 DNA reads as TGCGCCAGCAGGGCAATGGGGGGGCGCGGAGGCTACACCTTC. Protein product: CASRAMGGRGGYTF.

This clone appeared a single time. The chain carries TRBV10-3 and TRBJ1-1, with D unresolved. This CDR3 comprises 13 residues. Germline assignment: CDR1 ENHRY and CDR2 SYGVKD. V shed 3 bases and J shed 3 bases, with 8 bases lying between them. DNA of the CDR3: TGTGCCATCAGTGAAATGAGGGACACTGAAGCTTTCTTT. This encodes CAISEMRDTEAFF.